This T cell receptor (beta chain) was retrieved from a study of blood T cell repertoires in COVID-19. Germline V CDR1 and CDR2: SNHLY, FYNNEI. The CDR3 is 12 residues long. V lost 6 bases and J 5 bases, leaving 10 bases between the germline ends. In the original workflow: Cell counts per sample came from amplifying reference gene primers. Profiled with immunoSEQ multiplex PCR; TCRdb holds only in-frame clones, not every one. The DNA gave D and trimming, while V, J and clone size come from that table. Here the sample spans under 300,000 clones, 80% to 95% being singletons. Participants spanned ages about 18 to 90 years and resided in 20 to 25 US areas.

This clonotype was obtained from a woman between 18 and 29 years old who had recovered from COVID-19. V is TRBV2 and J is TRBJ2-5; D remains unclear. The sequenced sample consisted of PBMCs or T cells enriched from blood (not recorded which). As DNA, the CDR3 is TGTGCCAGCAGGAAGACTCGGGAGACCCAGTACTTC. Protein sequence: CASRKTRETQYF.